This entry lists 28 T cell receptor beta chains sequenced from one sample in a study of cytomegalovirus exposure and HLA in healthy donors. Researchers ran the PCR with 60 Vbeta and 13 Jbeta primers. Generated by immunoSEQ multiplex PCR, the TCRdb table keeps only in-frame clones and is missing some. The table lists around 62,000 clones, more than 60% of them singletons. The sample was PBMCs. The receptors derive from a male donor in good health and CMV-seropositive.

The chain employs TRBV27 and TRBJ2-3; D might be TRBD1 (7 bases). The CDR3 spans 15 residues. Trimming cost V 0 bases and J 3 bases, with 10 bases left between them. Per germline, CDR1 MNHEY and CDR2 SMNVEV (reference sequence). CDR3 amino acids: CASSLSAGGTDTQYF. As DNA, the CDR3 is TGTGCCAGCAGTTTATCGGCAGGGGGGACAGATACGCAGTATTTT.

This clone occurred a few times. One junction end disagrees with the germline gene, perhaps due to a read error. This chain uses TRBV19 with TRBJ1-2, with a possible D match to TRBD1 (5 bases). This CDR3 has 13 amino acids. Germline V gives CDR1 LNHDA, CDR2 SQIVND (reference sequence). The CDR3 loop reads CASSVDSNYGYTF. The CDR3 DNA sequence: TGTGCCAGTAGTGTAGACAGTAACTATGGCTACACCTTC.

This clone was observed a few times. The CDR3 loop is CSVESRRENIQYF. CDR3 bases: TGCAGCGTTGAATCCCGGCGGGAAAACATTCAGTACTTC. This chain links TRBV29-1 with TRBJ2-4; TRBD2 might be the D (5 bases). This CDR3 has 13 residues. V lost 2 bases, J lost 5 bases, and 10 bases lay in between. Germline V gene data show CDR1 as SQVTM and CDR2 as ANQGSEA. The entire variable domain, with the rest obtained from reference TRBV29-1 and TRBJ2-4, is as follows: SAVISQKPSRDICQRGTSLTIQCQVDSQVTMMFWYRQQPGQSLTLIATANQGSEATYESGFVIDKFPISRPNLTFSTLTVSNMSPEDSSIYLCSVESRRENIQYFGAGTRLSVL.

This chain links TRBV7-9 with TRBJ2-2; TRBD1 matches at 8 bases. Per germline, CDR1 SEHNR and CDR2 FQNEAQ (reference sequence). With 3 bases clipped from V and 8 bases from J, the junction kept 8 bases outside the gene matches. The CDR3 totals 15 residues. The CDR3 is CASSFSQGETGELFF. CDR3 DNA: TGTGCCAGCAGCTTCTCACAGGGGGAGACTGGGGAGCTGTTTTTT.

The V and J genes are TRBV7-9 and TRBJ1-2; 7 bases fit TRBD1. This CDR3 contains 13 residues. The V segment lost 4 bases and the J segment 8 bases; nucleotides outside the gene matches: 7. Germline V gene lookup returns CDR1 SEHNR and CDR2 FQNEAQ (reference sequence). CDR3 protein: CASSYGQVGGYTF. CDR3 nucleotides: TGTGCCAGCAGCTATGGACAGGTTGGAGGCTACACCTTC.

This chain joins TRBV19 and TRBJ1-5; 8 bases are a match to TRBD1. Germline-derived CDR1 and CDR2 are LNHDA and SQIVND (reference sequence). V lost 6 bases, J lost 0 bases, and 10 bases stayed unmatched. The CDR3 has 17 amino acids. The CDR3 protein is CASSKSDRVYSNQPQHF. The CDR3 coding sequence is TGTGCCAGTAGCAAATCGGACAGGGTCTATAGCAATCAGCCCCAGCATTTT.

V usage is TRBV18 and J usage is TRBJ1-1; 7 nucleotides agree with TRBD1. Germline V gives CDR1 KGHSH, CDR2 LQKENI. CDR3 size: 15 residues. The J segment lost 1 base and the V segment lost 5 bases, leaving 7 bases of the junction unmatched. The CDR3: CASSTLQGQNTEAFF. The DNA for the CDR3 is TGTGCCAGCTCAACTCTACAGGGGCAGAACACTGAAGCTTTCTTT. Variable domain in full (rest from reference TRBV18 and TRBJ1-1): NAGVMQNPRHLVRRRGQEARLRCSPMKGHSHVYWYRQLPEEGLKFMVYLQKENIIDESGMPKERFSAEFPKEGPSILRIQQVVRGDSAAYFCASSTLQGQNTEAFFGQGTRLTVV.

V and J are TRBV28 and TRBJ1-1; possible D gene TRBD1, 5 bases. V lost 6 bases, J lost 3 bases, and 14 bases lay in between. The germline V gene has CDR1 MDHEN and CDR2 SYDVKM. This CDR3 has 14 amino acids. This CDR3 reads CASSDAGKDTEAFF. The CDR3 DNA is TGTGCCAGCAGCGACGCAGGGAAGGACACTGAAGCTTTCTTT.

This chain connects TRBV7-2 to TRBJ1-1; D is perhaps TRBD1 (5 bases). Trimming took 1 base from V and 5 from J, leaving 14 bases between them. The germline gives CDR1 SGHTA, CDR2 FQGNSA. This CDR3 region has 15 residues. The CDR3 DNA follows: TGTGCCAGCAGCTTAGGGCCAGGGTTGGGGACTGAAGCTTTCTTT. Translation: CASSLGPGLGTEAFF.

The chain links TRBV4-1 to TRBJ2-5; D not certain. The ends were cut back, 3 bases at V and 2 bases at J, with 13 bases in the middle. The CDR3 is 15 amino acids. In germline, CDR1 is MGHRA, CDR2 YSYEKL. Here the CDR3 DNA reads TGCGCCAGCAGCCACTATCATAGTACTCAAGAGACCCAGTACTTC. The encoded protein is CASSHYHSTQETQYF.

The gene calls are TRBV27 and TRBJ1-1, with D uncertain. V lost 5 bases, J lost 0 bases, and 19 bases lay in between. From germline, CDR1 is MNHEY and CDR2 SMNVEV (reference sequence). The CDR3 is 17 amino acids. The CDR3 reads CASSPHYGGLMNTEAFF. The CDR3 DNA reads as TGTGCCAGCAGTCCGCACTACGGTGGCTTAATGAACACTGAAGCTTTCTTT.

The V and J genes are TRBV5-1 and TRBJ1-1; D unclear. Trimming left V 3 bases short and J 0 bases short, with 6 bases between. The CDR3 has 13 amino acids. Germline V gene sequence: CDR1 SGHRS, CDR2 YFSETQ. The CDR3 region has the DNA TGCGCCAGCAGCTCCGGGGTGAACACTGAAGCTTTCTTT. Its translation: CASSSGVNTEAFF.

V usage is TRBV6-6 and J usage is TRBJ1-1; D ambiguous. Germline V lookup: CDR1 MNHNY, CDR2 SVGAGI (reference sequence). The CDR3 has 13 residues. V lost 5 bases to trimming and J lost 3 bases, with 10 bases between them. The CDR3 nucleotides are TGTGCCAGCAGTACTAACACGTACACTGAAGCTTTCTTT. This codes for CASSTNTYTEAFF.

The V gene is TRBV4-2, the J gene TRBJ2-3, with D unresolved. V was cut by 0 bases and J by 6 bases, with 10 bases left in between. The V gene's germline CDR1 is LGHNA and CDR2 YNFKEQ. This CDR3 is 14 amino acids long. The CDR3 sequence: CASSQEIAMDTQYF. CDR3 DNA: TGTGCCAGCAGCCAAGAAATAGCCATGGATACGCAGTATTTT.

This CDR3 reads CASSFLSVDTQYF. The CDR3 coding sequence is TGTGCCAGCAGCTTCTTGAGCGTAGATACGCAGTATTTT. The chain has TRBV7-2 and TRBJ2-3; no reliable D call. Germline V lookup: CDR1 SGHTA, CDR2 FQGNSA. The germline V and J ends were trimmed by 3 bases and 5 bases, with 9 bases remaining between them. The CDR3 spans 13 residues.

The CDR3 is CASSEQGYSNQPQHF. DNA of the CDR3: TGTGCCAGCAGCGAGCAGGGGTATAGCAATCAGCCCCAGCATTTT. The V gene is TRBV9, the J gene TRBJ1-5; the D gene is possibly TRBD1 (6 bases). The V end lost 3 bases, the J end lost 0 bases, and 10 bases lay between the germline ends. The CDR3 length is 15 residues. CDR1 is SGDLS, CDR2 YYNGEE, per germline.

V gene TRBV5-6 combines with J gene TRBJ2-3, with 12 nucleotides matching TRBD2. J gave up 0 bases and V 6 bases, and 2 bases lay outside the gene matches. The germline V gene has CDR1 SGHDT and CDR2 YYEEEE. The CDR3 extends over 15 amino acids. The CDR3 sequence is CASKTSGGSTDTQYF. The CDR3 DNA reads as TGTGCCAGCAAGACTAGCGGGGGAAGCACAGATACGCAGTATTTT.

This clone was counted a single time. The rearrangement links TRBV15 to TRBJ1-2; 7 bases align to TRBD1. Trimming removed 2 bases from V and 0 bases from J; junction bases left unmatched: 3. The CDR3 runs 15 residues. Germline V gene lookup returns CDR1 LNHNV and CDR2 YYDKDF (reference sequence). DNA of the CDR3: TGTGCCACCAGCAGACCCGGACAGGCTAACTATGGCTACACCTTC. This translates into CATSRPGQANYGYTF.

V is TRBV4-3 and J is TRBJ1-2; 8 nucleotides line up with TRBD1. Germline V gene data show CDR1 as LGHNA and CDR2 as YSLEER. Trimming at V came to 3 bases and at J to 5 bases, leaving 8 bases not matched to a gene. This CDR3 is built from 15 residues. Written as DNA, the CDR3 is TGCGCCAGCAGCCAGGACAGGGTGGGCGGGTATGGCTACACCTTC. Translating it yields CASSQDRVGGYGYTF.

The gene calls are TRBV27 and TRBJ2-4; D unclear. The CDR3 spans 14 residues. The V gene lost 3 bases and the J gene lost 5 bases, with 11 bases spanning the gap. Germline values: CDR1 MNHEY, CDR2 SMNVEV (reference sequence). The CDR3 region is CASSFSYPENIQYF. The DNA of the CDR3 is TGTGCCAGCAGTTTCTCCTACCCCGAAAACATTCAGTACTTC.

V gene TRBV7-3 combines with J gene TRBJ2-5; possible D gene TRBD2, 6 bases. V lost 3 bases, J lost 2 bases, and 13 bases lay in between. Germline CDR1 is SGHTA and CDR2 is FQGTGA. This CDR3 is built from 15 residues. CDR3 sequence (DNA): TGTGCCAGCAGCTTCGTTGGGGGGAAGCAAGAGACCCAGTACTTC. Residues: CASSFVGGKQETQYF.

The chain is built from TRBV15 and TRBJ1-1; D gene uncertain. Germline V lookup: CDR1 LNHNV, CDR2 YYDKDF (reference sequence). CDR3 length equals 13 residues. The V end lost 3 bases, the J end lost 3 bases, and 8 bases lay between the germline ends. CDR3 sequence reads: CATSSPGDTEAFF. In nucleotides, the CDR3 is TGTGCCACCAGCAGTCCAGGTGACACTGAAGCTTTCTTT.

Only a few counts were recorded for this clone. CDR3 protein: CASSFQVLRGEKLFF. CDR3 sequence (DNA): TGTGCCAGCAGTTTTCAGGTTCTACGGGGGGAAAAACTGTTTTTT. This chain links TRBV28 with TRBJ1-4; D perhaps matches TRBD1 (5 bases). Looked up from germline, CDR1 is MDHEN and CDR2 is SYDVKM. The CDR3 loop spans 15 amino acids. Trimming cost V 3 bases and J 8 bases, with 16 bases left between them.

J is TRBJ1-4 and V is TRBV18; D is unresolved. The CDR3 length is 16 residues. Trimming cost V 3 bases and J 2 bases, with 13 bases left between them. The germline gives CDR1 KGHSH, CDR2 LQKENI. CDR3 loop: CASSPGGLVTNEKLFF. CDR3 sequence (DNA): TGTGCCAGCTCACCGGGAGGGCTCGTCACTAATGAAAAACTGTTTTTT. Variable domain in full (rest from reference TRBV18 and TRBJ1-4): NAGVMQNPRHLVRRRGQEARLRCSPMKGHSHVYWYRQLPEEGLKFMVYLQKENIIDESGMPKERFSAEFPKEGPSILRIQQVVRGDSAAYFCASSPGGLVTNEKLFFGSGTQLSVL.

The rearrangement links TRBV6-4 to TRBJ2-1, with 11 bases that match TRBD1. CDR1 MRHNA and CDR2 SNTAGT come from the germline V gene. V lost 0 bases and J lost 9; bases outside the gene matches: 7. This CDR3 region has 16 residues. CDR3 nucleotides: TGTGCCAGCAGTGACTCTCCAGGACAGGGGGCGTCTGAGCAGTTCTTC. Amino acid sequence: CASSDSPGQGASEQFF.

As regards this clone: Mismatch with germline at one junction end may stem from a read error. The chain couples TRBV7-9 to TRBJ1-1, with 10 positions matching TRBD1. This CDR3 spans 16 amino acids. Germline V gene data show CDR1 as SEHNR and CDR2 as FQNEAQ (reference sequence). The CDR3 here is CTSSHTDRGPNTEAFF. The CDR3 DNA sequence: TGTACCAGCAGCCATACCGACAGGGGGCCCAACACTGAAGCTTTCTTT. Combining the CDR3 with reference TRBV7-9 and TRBJ1-1 gives the whole variable domain DTGVSQNPRHKITKRGQNVTFRCDPISEHNRLYWYRQTLGQGPEFLTYFQNEAQLEKSRLLSDRFSAERPKGSFSTLEIQRTEQGDSAMYLCTSSHTDRGPNTEAFFGQGTRLTVV.

This clone has just one count. The chain has TRBV5-6 and TRBJ1-6; 7 nucleotides agree with TRBD1. V gave up 2 bases and J gave up 8 bases; unmatched junction bases: 4. This CDR3 has 14 residues. Germline assignment: CDR1 SGHDT and CDR2 YYEEEE. The DNA for the CDR3 is TGTGCCAGCAGCTTTAACAGGGGAGATTCACCCCTCCACTTT. Translation: CASSFNRGDSPLHF.

The chain couples TRBV19 to TRBJ2-2; D is perhaps TRBD2 (6 bases). V shed 7 bases and J shed 0 bases, with 9 bases lying between them. Per the germline V gene, CDR1 is LNHDA and CDR2 is SQIVND (reference sequence). The CDR3 is 14 residues long. The CDR3 here is CASNAGTNTGELFF. The CDR3 DNA reads as TGTGCCAGTAATGCGGGGACGAACACCGGGGAGCTGTTTTTT.